These 18 T cell receptor beta chains originate from one sample sequenced in a study of blood T cells in healthy people across ages. A second PCR, run for about 6 to 11 cycles, used a sample-barcoded 5' primer plus a J-beta primer mix. One entry per CDR3 protein results from TCRdb running MiXCR on the 5' RACE reads. The sample records around 900,000 distinct CDR3 sequences, around 54% being singletons. Sequencing was performed on blood. These receptors all come from a woman aged 55-75 years in good health.

The chain has TRBV5-6 and TRBJ2-3; 10 bases align to TRBD1. Germline CDR1 is SGHDT and CDR2 is YYEEEE. After removal of 0 bases from V and 1 base from J, the junction contained 2 bases not matched to a gene. The length of the CDR3 is 16 residues. CDR3 amino acids: CASSLAGTGGTDTQYF. The CDR3 DNA follows: TGTGCCAGCAGCTTGGCTGGGACAGGGGGCACAGATACGCAGTATTTT.

This chain joins TRBV5-1 and TRBJ1-2, with 7 nucleotides matching TRBD1. CDR1 SGHRS and CDR2 YFSETQ come from the germline V gene. The CDR3 extends over 14 amino acids. V lost 3 bases to trimming and J lost 8 bases; unmatched junction nucleotides: 10. CDR3: CASSSPGDRGGYTF. DNA of the CDR3: TGCGCCAGCAGCTCCCCGGGGGACAGAGGAGGCTACACCTTC.

A few counts support this clonotype. The chain links TRBV28 to TRBJ2-4; maybe TRBD2 (6 bases). The better agreement between TRBJ2-7 and the DNA end casts doubt on the J call. The germline V gene encodes CDR1 MDHEN and CDR2 SYDVKM. The CDR3 is 12 amino acids. CDR3 nucleotides: TGTGCCAGCGGAAGCGGGCGGTACGAGCAGTACTTC. As protein: CASGSGRYEQYF.

The chain links TRBV20-1 to TRBJ2-1; D perhaps matches TRBD2 (5 bases). V lost 0 bases and J lost 7, with 19 bases in between. Germline CDR1 DFQATT, CDR2 SNEGSKA (reference sequence). This CDR3 has 16 amino acids. CDR3 DNA sequence: TGCAGTGCTAGAGATCCCCGGGGAAGGGCTGCTAATGAGCAGTTCTTC. Its translation is CSARDPRGRAANEQFF.

The rearrangement uses TRBV12-3 or TRBV12-4 and TRBJ2-1; 8 bases fit TRBD1. Trimming cost V 8 bases and J 4 bases; bases outside gene matches: 10. This CDR3 region has 15 residues. CDR3 nucleotides: TGTGCCAGCGCGCCCGGACAGGGTATTTACAATGAGCAGTTCTTC. Protein: CASAPGQGIYNEQFF.

V usage is TRBV5-1 and J usage is TRBJ2-1; the D is unclear. This CDR3 comprises 17 residues. Germline V gene data show CDR1 as SGHRS and CDR2 as YFSETQ. V lost 1 base, J lost 4 bases, and 18 bases lay in between. CDR3 sequence: CASSLSSQVRVYNEQFF. The CDR3 coding sequence is TGCGCCAGCAGCTTGTCCTCCCAGGTTCGGGTTTACAATGAGCAGTTCTTC.

The chain joins TRBV6-2 or TRBV6-3 to TRBJ2-7; 10 bases fit TRBD2. In germline, CDR1 is MNHEY, CDR2 SVGEGT. This CDR3 is 13 amino acids long. V gave up 8 bases and J gave up 5 bases; unmatched junction bases: 6. The CDR3 nucleotides are TGTGCCAGCCAGCGGGAGGGCCCTGACGAGCAGTACTTC. This codes for CASQREGPDEQYF.

The V call is TRBV5-1, the J call TRBJ2-7; weak D call: TRBD2 (6 bases). The V gene lost 6 bases and the J gene lost 3 bases, with 22 bases spanning the gap. The V gene's germline CDR1 is SGHRS and CDR2 YFSETQ. The CDR3 consists of 16 residues. For the CDR3, the DNA is TGCGCCAGCAAAGCTTATTCGGAACTAGCAGTCTACGAGCAGTACTTC. It specifies CASKAYSELAVYEQYF.

The rearrangement links TRBV5-1 to TRBJ2-4, with D perhaps matching TRBD1 or TRBD2 (5 bases each). Trimming left V 3 bases short and J 3 bases short, with 10 bases between. The CDR3 has 14 amino acids. The germline V gene encodes CDR1 SGHRS and CDR2 YFSETQ. Here the CDR3 reads CASSSGGVKNIQYF. The CDR3 DNA reads as TGCGCCAGCAGCTCTGGGGGAGTCAAAAACATTCAGTACTTC.

This clonotype has just a few counts. The V call is TRBV4-3, the J call TRBJ1-2; D is ambiguous. The length of the CDR3 is 16 residues. Deletions cut 0 bases from V and 4 bases from J, with 15 bases between. Germline CDR1 reads LGHNA; CDR2 reads YSLEER. The CDR3 reads CASSQEGTRSGYGYTF. Written as DNA, the CDR3 is TGCGCCAGCAGCCAAGAGGGCACACGGAGTGGCTATGGCTACACCTTC.

This chain uses TRBV6-2 or TRBV6-3 with TRBJ2-1; D is unclear. The CDR3 runs to 13 residues. The germline CDR1 and CDR2 sequences are MNHEY and SVGEGT. Trimming took 2 bases from V and 4 from J, leaving 6 bases between them. The CDR3 nucleotides are TGTGCCAGCAGTTACGTAGATTACAATGAGCAGTTCTTC. Amino acids: CASSYVDYNEQFF.

This chain's CDR3 is CSVGQGGDEQYF. CDR3 nucleotide sequence: TGCAGCGTTGGACAGGGTGGGGACGAGCAGTACTTC. V is TRBV29-1 and J is TRBJ2-7, with 7 bases that match TRBD1. The CDR3 covers 12 residues. Trimming cost V 4 bases and J 5 bases; bases outside gene matches: 5. From germline, CDR1 is SQVTM and CDR2 ANQGSEA.

This clonotype was seen a handful of times. This chain uses TRBV4-1 with TRBJ2-4; 11 nucleotides line up with TRBD1. V shed 4 bases and J 2 bases; nucleotides not matched to a gene: 10. The CDR3 contains 18 residues. Germline loops: CDR1 MGHRA, CDR2 YSYEKL. The CDR3 DNA reads TGCGCCAGCAGCCCGGGGGGACAGGGGGTTTTATCCAAAAACATTCAGTACTTC. Translation: CASSPGGQGVLSKNIQYF.

The V call is TRBV18, the J call TRBJ2-1, with D possibly being TRBD2 (6 bases). Trimming pared 4 bases from V and 10 bases from J, leaving 14 bases between. The CDR3 has 13 residues. Germline CDR1 KGHSH, CDR2 LQKENI. CDR3 DNA: TGTGCCAGCTCACAATCGCGGGACGGGGAGCAGTTCTTC. Translating gives CASSQSRDGEQFF.

This sequence joins TRBV20-1 and TRBJ2-4; D may be TRBD2 (6 bases). Trimming stripped 4 bases from V and 0 bases from J, with 16 bases between. Germline CDR1 DFQATT, CDR2 SNEGSKA (reference sequence). CDR3 length: 16 residues. The CDR3 here is CSAMGLIDLAKNIQYF. The CDR3 DNA is TGCAGTGCTATGGGACTTATCGACCTAGCCAAAAACATTCAGTACTTC.

The chain recombines TRBV7-9 with TRBJ2-7, with 9 bases that match TRBD2. After removal of 3 bases from V and 0 bases from J, the junction contained 9 bases not matched to a gene. CDR3 length: 17 residues. Germline values: CDR1 SEHNR, CDR2 FQNEAQ (reference sequence). The CDR3, as DNA: TGTGCCAGCAGCTTCGTTCTAGCGGGAATGAGCTCCTACGAGCAGTACTTC. Translated: CASSFVLAGMSSYEQYF.

The CDR3 DNA sequence: TGTGCCAGCAGTGGGGGGGTTAAACCCGGGGAGCTGTTTTTT. It yields the protein CASSGGVKPGELFF. V gene TRBV2 combines with J gene TRBJ2-2; possible D gene TRBD2, 6 bases. Germline CDR1 reads SNHLY; CDR2 reads FYNNEI. The CDR3 spans 14 residues. The ends were cut back, 4 bases at V and 6 bases at J, with 12 bases in the middle.

This clonotype occurred a few times. The chain employs TRBV2 and TRBJ2-1, with D unclear. Germline lookup yields CDR1 SNHLY and CDR2 FYNNEI. This CDR3 has 12 residues. V lost 6 bases, J lost 3 bases, and 6 bases lay in between. Here the CDR3 reads CASRDNYNEQFF. Here the CDR3 DNA reads TGTGCCAGCAGGGATAACTACAATGAGCAGTTCTTC.